The 26 T cell receptor beta chains below come from one sample, sequenced in a study of early stage breast cancer tumors. TCRdb's copy holds only in-frame clones and misses some; the assay was immunoSEQ multiplex PCR. The table records about 21,000 clones, roughly 76% of them present only once. The sequencing sample was made of blood. The receptors derive from a person in their sixties or seventies with breast cancer.

The chain carries TRBV5-1 and TRBJ2-1; 14 bases are shared with TRBD2. This CDR3 is 17 amino acids long. Germline V lookup: CDR1 SGHRS, CDR2 YFSETQ. V gave up 0 bases and J gave up 12 bases; unmatched junction bases: 11. The CDR3 here is CASSLALTSGRDSGQFF. The CDR3 nucleotides read TGCGCCAGCAGCTTGGCCCTGACTAGCGGGAGGGATTCGGGGCAGTTCTTC.

As regards this clone: The junction shows a germline mismatch at one end, possibly a read error. This chain uses TRBV7-7 with TRBJ2-1; D possibly corresponds to TRBD1 (5 bases). The CDR3 contains 14 residues. Per germline, CDR1 SSHAT and CDR2 FNYEAQ (reference sequence). CDR3 amino acids: CASSALQDYNEQFF. The CDR3 nucleotides read TGTGCTAGCAGCGCACTACAGGACTACAATGAGCAGTTCTTC.

The chain carries TRBV4-2 and TRBJ2-2; no reliable D call. Germline loops: CDR1 LGHNA, CDR2 YNFKEQ. There are 14 residues in the CDR3. V lost 0 bases and J lost 5, with 7 bases in between. CDR3 sequence reads: CASSQDRHTGELFF. The CDR3 bases are TGTGCCAGCAGCCAAGATAGACATACCGGGGAGCTGTTTTTT.

The chain joins TRBV7-6 to TRBJ2-1, with D possibly being TRBD1 (5 bases). Germline-derived CDR1 and CDR2 are SGHVS and FNYEAQ. V gave up 5 bases and J gave up 0 bases, with 17 bases separating them. This CDR3 is 17 amino acids long. The CDR3 nucleotides are TGTGCCAGCAGCCCAACAGGCAGCCGAAGCTCCTACAATGAGCAGTTCTTC. It encodes CASSPTGSRSSYNEQFF.

The V call is TRBV10-2, the J call TRBJ2-6; 13 bases agree with TRBD2. J gave up 0 bases and V 4 bases, and 6 bases lay outside the gene matches. The germline V gene has CDR1 WSHSY and CDR2 SAAADI. This CDR3 has 19 amino acids. In nucleotides, the CDR3 is TGCGCCAGCAGTGCCCTGGGACTAGCGGGAAGCTCTGGGGCCAACGTCCTGACTTTC. Translated: CASSALGLAGSSGANVLTF.

CDR3 in amino acids: CASSPSGTHRTEAFF. For the CDR3, the DNA is TGTGCCAGCTCACCATCCGGGACCCACCGGACTGAAGCTTTCTTT. V usage is TRBV18 and J usage is TRBJ1-1; D is possibly TRBD1 (5 bases). The germline gives CDR1 KGHSH, CDR2 LQKENI. This CDR3 contains 15 residues. With 2 bases removed from V and 5 bases from J, the gap between germline ends came to 15 bases.

The chain couples TRBV18 to TRBJ1-4; 9 nucleotides agree with TRBD1. The CDR3 extends over 16 amino acids. CDR1 and CDR2 (germline): KGHSH, LQKENI. V shed 2 bases and J 2 bases; nucleotides not matched to a gene: 3. The chain's CDR3 is CASSPGQGFTNEKLFF. The CDR3 DNA reads as TGTGCCAGCTCACCAGGACAGGGGTTCACTAATGAAAAACTGTTTTTT.

The chain employs TRBV9 and TRBJ2-5, with 16 bases lining up with TRBD2. Per the germline V gene, CDR1 is SGDLS and CDR2 is YYNGEE. V shed 4 bases and J 3 bases; nucleotides not matched to a gene: 6. The CDR3 has 17 amino acids. The CDR3 is CASSPTGLAGGEETQYF. The CDR3 nucleotides read TGTGCCAGCAGCCCTACGGGACTAGCGGGAGGGGAAGAGACCCAGTACTTC.

The rearrangement links TRBV7-9 to TRBJ2-7, with a tentative D call TRBD1 (6 bases). There are 15 residues in the CDR3. Trimming cost V 5 bases and J 2 bases, with 16 bases left between them. Per germline, CDR1 SEHNR and CDR2 FQNEAQ (reference sequence). In nucleotides, the CDR3 is TGTGCCAGCAGCCACCGGACAGTTAGTACCTACGAGCAGTACTTC. Translated: CASSHRTVSTYEQYF.

This clone was observed a few times. This chain joins TRBV14 and TRBJ1-1; the D gene is possibly TRBD1 (5 bases). The CDR3 contains 14 residues. Germline V gene data show CDR1 as SGHDN and CDR2 as FVKESK. V was shortened by 7 bases and J by 1 base, with 13 bases between the two germline ends. The CDR3 DNA reads as TGTGCCAGCACCCCCCTCGGGGGGAACACTGAAGCTTTCTTT. This encodes CASTPLGGNTEAFF.

By share, this clone counts as medium-sized. The chain is built from TRBV27 and TRBJ2-3, with D maybe TRBD2 (5 bases). V was cut by 8 bases and J by 3 bases, with 15 bases left in between. The CDR3 is 14 residues long. Looked up from germline, CDR1 is MNHEY and CDR2 is SMNVEV (reference sequence). The CDR3 DNA follows: TGTGCCAGCGGCTTTGGGAGTGGTACAGATACGCAGTATTTT. Encoded protein: CASGFGSGTDTQYF.

V usage is TRBV11-2 and J usage is TRBJ2-5; 8 nucleotides agree with TRBD2. The junction had 10 bases not matched to a gene; V was cut back by 0 bases and J by 4 bases. Germline CDR1 is SGHAT and CDR2 is FQNNGV. CDR3 length: 17 residues. The CDR3 is CASSLDPLAGLAETQYF. The CDR3 bases are TGTGCCAGCAGCTTAGACCCCTTAGCGGGACTGGCAGAGACCCAGTACTTC.

This chain connects TRBV15 to TRBJ2-7; the D call may be TRBD1 or TRBD2 (6 bases each). CDR1 LNHNV and CDR2 YYDKDF come from the germline V gene (reference sequence). Trimming took off 0 bases at V and 2 bases at J, with 14 bases between the two ends. This CDR3 has 16 residues. CDR3 sequence reads: CATSREGGGKAYEQYF. The CDR3 DNA reads TGTGCCACCAGCAGAGAAGGAGGGGGGAAGGCCTACGAGCAGTACTTC.

The chain is built from TRBV11-3 and TRBJ2-7; TRBD1 agrees at 7 bases. V lost 1 base, J lost 1 base, and 4 bases stayed unmatched. The CDR3 contains 15 residues. Germline CDR1 is SGHNT and CDR2 is YENEEA. The CDR3 here is CASSLGVQGSYEQYF. The CDR3 nucleotides are TGTGCCAGCAGCTTAGGGGTACAGGGGTCCTACGAGCAGTACTTC. The full variable domain, its missing parts supplied by reference TRBV11-3 and TRBJ2-7, is EAGVVQSPRYKIIEKKQPVAFWCNPISGHNTLYWYLQNLGQGPELLIRYENEEAVDDSQLPKDRFSAERLKGVDSTLKIQPAELGDSAVYLCASSLGVQGSYEQYFGPGTRLTVT.

The chain carries TRBV15 and TRBJ2-1; TRBD1 agrees at 9 bases. The CDR3 length is 16 residues. CDR1 LNHNV and CDR2 YYDKDF come from the germline V gene (reference sequence). V trimming: 3 bases; J trimming: 8 bases; junction bases outside the gene matches: 11. In DNA form, the CDR3 reads TGTGCCACCAGCAGGAGAACCGGGACAGGGTCGGATGAGCAGTTCTTC. Translation: CATSRRTGTGSDEQFF.

The CDR3 region is CASSRPRYRNTDTQYF. Here the CDR3 DNA reads TGTGCCAGCAGCCGCCCTAGGTACCGGAACACAGATACGCAGTATTTT. The gene calls are TRBV14 and TRBJ2-3; D uncertain. This CDR3 is built from 16 residues. The V end lost 4 bases, the J end lost 2 bases, and 16 bases lay between the germline ends. Germline loops: CDR1 SGHDN, CDR2 FVKESK.

The chain links TRBV7-3 to TRBJ1-1; 12 positions match TRBD1. The CDR3 has 16 residues. V shed 3 bases, J shed 0 bases, and the junction held 2 bases outside the gene matches. The germline V gene encodes CDR1 SGHTA and CDR2 FQGTGA. The CDR3 nucleotides are TGTGCCAGCAGCTTGGGGACAGGGGGCGTGAACACTGAAGCTTTCTTT. Its protein is CASSLGTGGVNTEAFF. The full variable domain, in which reference TRBV7-3 and TRBJ1-1 provide the parts outside the CDR3, is GAGVSQTPSNKVTEKGKYVELRCDPISGHTALYWYRQSLGQGPEFLIYFQGTGAADDSGLPNDRFFAVRPEGSVSTLKIQRTERGDSAVYLCASSLGTGGVNTEAFFGQGTRLTVV.

The chain has TRBV29-1 and TRBJ1-1; TRBD1 might be the D (6 bases). Between the trimmed V and J ends, which lost 7 bases and 0 bases, there was a span of 12 bases. Germline V gene sequence: CDR1 SQVTM, CDR2 ANQGSEA. There are 13 residues in the CDR3. The CDR3: CSAAGAMNTEAFF. The CDR3 DNA sequence: TGCAGCGCGGCGGGGGCCATGAACACTGAAGCTTTCTTT.

V and J are TRBV30 and TRBJ2-7, with TRBD2 identical over 12 bases. With 3 bases clipped from V and 4 bases from J, the junction kept 4 bases outside the gene matches. Germline CDR1 is GTSNPN and CDR2 is SVGIG (reference sequence). The CDR3 is made up of 14 amino acids. CDR3 in DNA: TGTGCCTGGAGGACTAGCGGGAGTCAGTACGAGCAGTACTTC. Translation: CAWRTSGSQYEQYF. Combining the CDR3 with reference TRBV30 and TRBJ2-7 gives the whole variable domain SQTIHQWPATLVQPVGSPLSLECTVEGTSNPNLYWYRQAAGRGLQLLFYSVGIGQISSEVPQNLSASRPQDRQFILSSKKLLLSDSGFYLCAWRTSGSQYEQYFGPGTRLTVT.

The rearrangement joins TRBV19 to TRBJ2-2; 7 nucleotides align to TRBD1. CDR1 LNHDA and CDR2 SQIVND come from the germline V gene (reference sequence). This CDR3 has 16 amino acids. J gave up 0 bases and V 4 bases, and 5 bases lay outside the gene matches. This CDR3 is CASSTPQGSNTGELFF. CDR3 coding DNA: TGTGCCAGTAGTACCCCACAGGGGTCGAACACCGGGGAGCTGTTTTTT.

This clone has just one count. The chain recombines TRBV21-1 with TRBJ1-5. TRBV21-1 is shown as a pseudogene. The CDR3 has 22 amino acids. Here the CDR3 reads CASSPAAGRGSRLLNSNQPQHF. The CDR3, as DNA: TGTGCCAGCAGTCCTGCGGCAGGGCGAGGGTCCAGGTTACTTAATAGCAATCAGCCCCAGCATTTT.

This rearrangement joins TRBV9 to TRBJ1-2, with 9 bases that match TRBD1. The germline gives CDR1 SGDLS, CDR2 YYNGEE. V lost 0 bases and J lost 3; bases outside the gene matches: 3. This CDR3 comprises 15 residues. This chain's CDR3 is CASSVGTGVDYGYTF. The CDR3 nucleotides are TGTGCCAGCAGCGTAGGGACAGGGGTTGACTATGGCTACACCTTC.

The J gene is TRBJ2-5, the V gene TRBV7-8; D remains ambiguous. Germline assignment: CDR1 SGHVS and CDR2 FQNEAQ. The CDR3 is 9 amino acids. With 10 bases removed from V and 5 bases from J, the gap between germline ends came to 5 bases. CDR3 sequence reads: CATSETQYF. The CDR3 DNA reads TGTGCCACTTCGGAGACCCAGTACTTC.

This chain links TRBV9 with TRBJ1-6; D not certain. Deletions cut 3 bases from V and 9 bases from J, with 13 bases between. CDR1 and CDR2 from the germline V gene are SGDLS and YYNGEE. The CDR3 is 14 residues long. CDR3 residues: CASSDARGGSPLHF. The CDR3 DNA reads TGTGCCAGCAGCGACGCCCGAGGAGGTTCACCCCTCCACTTT.

This chain joins TRBV5-6 and TRBJ1-4, with D tentatively TRBD1 (6 bases). The CDR3 runs to 17 residues. Trimming removed 0 bases from V and 1 base from J, with 13 bases in between. Germline CDR1 SGHDT, CDR2 YYEEEE. The CDR3 DNA reads as TGTGCCAGCAGCTTGGCGACAGGTCTGGGAACTAATGAAAAACTGTTTTTT. This gives the protein CASSLATGLGTNEKLFF.

This rearrangement joins TRBV6-6 to TRBJ2-2; 12 bases line up with TRBD2. V lost 6 bases, J lost 3 bases, and 5 bases stayed unmatched. There are 16 residues in the CDR3. Germline loops: CDR1 MNHNY, CDR2 SVGAGI (reference sequence). The CDR3 reads CASSQGLAGYTGELFF. For the CDR3, the DNA is TGTGCCAGCAGCCAAGGACTAGCGGGATACACCGGGGAGCTGTTTTTT.